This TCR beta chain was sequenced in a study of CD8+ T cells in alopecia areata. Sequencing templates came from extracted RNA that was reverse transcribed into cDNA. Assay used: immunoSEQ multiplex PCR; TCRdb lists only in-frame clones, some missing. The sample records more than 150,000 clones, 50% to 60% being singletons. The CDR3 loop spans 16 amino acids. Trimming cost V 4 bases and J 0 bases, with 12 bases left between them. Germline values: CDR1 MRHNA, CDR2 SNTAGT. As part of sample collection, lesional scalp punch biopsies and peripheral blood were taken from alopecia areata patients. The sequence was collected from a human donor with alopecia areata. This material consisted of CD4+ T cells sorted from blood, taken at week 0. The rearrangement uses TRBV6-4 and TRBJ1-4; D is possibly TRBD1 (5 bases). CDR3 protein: CASSGRTQATNEKLFF. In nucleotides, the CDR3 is TGTGCCAGCAGTGGAAGGACACAAGCAACTAATGAAAAACTGTTTTTT.